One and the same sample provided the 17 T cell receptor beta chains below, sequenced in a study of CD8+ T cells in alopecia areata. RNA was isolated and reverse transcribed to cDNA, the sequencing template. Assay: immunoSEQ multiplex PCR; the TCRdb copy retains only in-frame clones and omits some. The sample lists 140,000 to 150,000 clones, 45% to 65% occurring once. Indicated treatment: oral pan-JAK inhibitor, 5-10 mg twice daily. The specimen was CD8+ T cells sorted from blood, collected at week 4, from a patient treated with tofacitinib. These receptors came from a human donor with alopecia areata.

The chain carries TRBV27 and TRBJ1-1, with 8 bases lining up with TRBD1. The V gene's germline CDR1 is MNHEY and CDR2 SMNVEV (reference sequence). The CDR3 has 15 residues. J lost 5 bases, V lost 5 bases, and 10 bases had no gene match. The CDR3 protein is CASSPSQGAWTEAFF. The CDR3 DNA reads TGTGCCAGCAGTCCGTCCCAGGGGGCATGGACTGAAGCTTTCTTT.

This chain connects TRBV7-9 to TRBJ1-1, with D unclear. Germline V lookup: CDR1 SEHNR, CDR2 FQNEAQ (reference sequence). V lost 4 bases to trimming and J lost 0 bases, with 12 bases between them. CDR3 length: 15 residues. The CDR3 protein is CASSWIQRLNTEAFF. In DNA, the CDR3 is TGTGCCAGCAGCTGGATTCAGAGACTGAACACTGAAGCTTTCTTT.

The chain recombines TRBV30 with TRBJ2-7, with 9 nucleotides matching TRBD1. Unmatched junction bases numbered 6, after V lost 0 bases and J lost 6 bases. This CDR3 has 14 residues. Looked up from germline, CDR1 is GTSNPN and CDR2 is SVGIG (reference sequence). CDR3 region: CAWSVTGGFGEQYF. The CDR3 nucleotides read TGTGCCTGGAGTGTAACAGGGGGCTTTGGCGAGCAGTACTTC.

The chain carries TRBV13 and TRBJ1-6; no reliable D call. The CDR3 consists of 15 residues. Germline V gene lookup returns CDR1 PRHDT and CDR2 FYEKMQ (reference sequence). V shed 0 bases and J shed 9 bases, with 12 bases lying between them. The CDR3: CASSLGGWSGSPLHF. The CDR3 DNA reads TGTGCCAGCAGCTTAGGAGGTTGGTCAGGTTCACCCCTCCACTTT.

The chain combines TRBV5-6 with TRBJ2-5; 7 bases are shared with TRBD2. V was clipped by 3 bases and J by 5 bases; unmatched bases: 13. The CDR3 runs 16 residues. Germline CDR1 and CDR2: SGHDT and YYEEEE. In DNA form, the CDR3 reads TGTGCCAGCAGCTCGGGACTACTTGGGGTGCTTGAGACCCAGTACTTC. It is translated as CASSSGLLGVLETQYF.

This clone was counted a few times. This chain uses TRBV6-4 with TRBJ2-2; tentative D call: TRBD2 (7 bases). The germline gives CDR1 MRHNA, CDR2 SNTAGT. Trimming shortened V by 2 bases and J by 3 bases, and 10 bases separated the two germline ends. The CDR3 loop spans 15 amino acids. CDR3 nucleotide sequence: TGTGCCAGCAGTGACGGGGGGGCCCACACCGGGGAGCTGTTTTTT. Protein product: CASSDGGAHTGELFF.

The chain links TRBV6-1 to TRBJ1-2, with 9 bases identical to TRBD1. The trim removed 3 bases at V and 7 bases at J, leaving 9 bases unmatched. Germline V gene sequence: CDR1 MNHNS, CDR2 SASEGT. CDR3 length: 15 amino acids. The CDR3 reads CASSEDRGLISGYTF. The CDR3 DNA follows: TGTGCCAGCAGTGAGGACAGGGGCCTTATAAGTGGCTACACCTTC.

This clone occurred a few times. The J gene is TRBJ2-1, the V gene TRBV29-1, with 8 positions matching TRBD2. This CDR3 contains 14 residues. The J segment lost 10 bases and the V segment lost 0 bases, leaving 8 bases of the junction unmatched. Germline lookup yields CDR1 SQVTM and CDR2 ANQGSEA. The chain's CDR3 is CSVEDPWSGGEQFF. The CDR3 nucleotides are TGCAGCGTTGAAGATCCCTGGAGCGGGGGCGAGCAGTTCTTC.

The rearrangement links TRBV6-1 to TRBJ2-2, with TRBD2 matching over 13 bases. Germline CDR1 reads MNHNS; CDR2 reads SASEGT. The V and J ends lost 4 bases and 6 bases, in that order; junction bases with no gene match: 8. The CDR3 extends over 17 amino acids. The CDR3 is CASSATSGGPVAGELFF. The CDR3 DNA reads TGTGCCAGCAGTGCGACTAGCGGGGGGCCGGTCGCCGGGGAGCTGTTTTTT.

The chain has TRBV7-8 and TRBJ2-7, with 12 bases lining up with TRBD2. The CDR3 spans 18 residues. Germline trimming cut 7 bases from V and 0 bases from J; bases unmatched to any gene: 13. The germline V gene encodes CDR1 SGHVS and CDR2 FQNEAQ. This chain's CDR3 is CASTPLLAGGWGSYEQYF. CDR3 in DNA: TGTGCCAGCACCCCCCTCCTAGCGGGGGGGTGGGGCTCCTACGAGCAGTACTTC. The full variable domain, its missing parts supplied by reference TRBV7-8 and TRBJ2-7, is GAGVSQSPRYKVAKRGQDVALRCDPISGHVSLFWYQQALGQGPEFLTYFQNEAQLDKSGLPSDRFFAERPEGSVSTLKIQRTQQEDSAVYLCASTPLLAGGWGSYEQYFGPGTRLTVT.

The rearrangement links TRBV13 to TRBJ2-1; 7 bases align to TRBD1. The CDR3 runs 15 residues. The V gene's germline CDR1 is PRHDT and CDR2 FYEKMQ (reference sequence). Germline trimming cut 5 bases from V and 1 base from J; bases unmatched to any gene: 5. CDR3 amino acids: CASSPLTGSYNEQFF. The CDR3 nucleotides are TGTGCCAGCAGCCCGCTGACAGGGTCCTACAATGAGCAGTTCTTC.

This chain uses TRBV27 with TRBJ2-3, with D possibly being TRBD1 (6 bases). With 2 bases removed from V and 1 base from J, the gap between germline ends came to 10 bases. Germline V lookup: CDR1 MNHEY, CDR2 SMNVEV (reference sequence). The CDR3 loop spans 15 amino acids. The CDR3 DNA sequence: TGTGCCAGCAGTTTAGACCAGGGGCGCACAGATACGCAGTATTTT. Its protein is CASSLDQGRTDTQYF.

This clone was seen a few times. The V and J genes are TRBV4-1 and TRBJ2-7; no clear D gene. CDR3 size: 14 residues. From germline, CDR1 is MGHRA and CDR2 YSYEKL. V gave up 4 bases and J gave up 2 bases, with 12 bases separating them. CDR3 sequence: CASSPYPGPYEQYF. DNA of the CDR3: TGCGCCAGCAGCCCCTACCCGGGCCCCTACGAGCAGTACTTC.

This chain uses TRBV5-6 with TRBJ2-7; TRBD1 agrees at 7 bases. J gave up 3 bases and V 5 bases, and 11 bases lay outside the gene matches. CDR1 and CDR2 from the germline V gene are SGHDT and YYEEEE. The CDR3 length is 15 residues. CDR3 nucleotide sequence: TGTGCCAGCAGTCGGCAGGGGGATAGGGACTACGAGCAGTACTTC. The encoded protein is CASSRQGDRDYEQYF.

The chain's CDR3 is CASSQQGLDGYTF. The CDR3, as DNA: TGTGCCAGCAGCCAACAGGGGCTCGATGGCTACACCTTC. This chain connects TRBV7-6 to TRBJ1-2, with 7 bases matching TRBD1. This CDR3 is built from 13 residues. Germline V CDR1 and CDR2: SGHVS, FNYEAQ. The V gene end was trimmed by 5 bases and the J gene end by 6 bases; junction bases not matched to a gene: 6. Supplemented by reference TRBV7-6 and TRBJ1-2, the full variable domain reads GAGVSQSPRYKVTKRGQDVALRCDPISGHVSLYWYRQALGQGPEFLTYFNYEAQQDKSGLPNDRFSAERPEGSISTLTIQRTEQRDSAMYRCASSQQGLDGYTFGSGTRLTVV.

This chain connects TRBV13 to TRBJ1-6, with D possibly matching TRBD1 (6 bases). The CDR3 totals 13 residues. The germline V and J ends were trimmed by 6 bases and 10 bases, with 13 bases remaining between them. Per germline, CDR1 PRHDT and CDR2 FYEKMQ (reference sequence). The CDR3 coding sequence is TGTGCCAGCAGTAGGGACATCGGATCACCCCTCCACTTT. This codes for CASSRDIGSPLHF.

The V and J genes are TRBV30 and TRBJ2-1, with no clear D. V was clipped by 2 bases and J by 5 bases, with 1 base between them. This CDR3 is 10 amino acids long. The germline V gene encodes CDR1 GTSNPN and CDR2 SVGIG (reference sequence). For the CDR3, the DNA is TGTGCCTGGAGTCACAATGAGCAGTTCTTC. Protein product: CAWSHNEQFF.